This entry concerns a single TCR beta chain. The data are from a study of T cell responses to AZD1222 COVID-19 vaccine. Clones were read by immunoSEQ multiplex PCR, and TCRdb kept only the in-frame ones, dropping some. The data contain 120,000 to 150,000 clones, roughly nine tenths of them singletons. The input for sequencing was peripheral blood, taken 28 days after the second AZD1222 dose. The sequence was obtained from an adult who received the AZD1222 COVID-19 vaccine.

The CDR3, as DNA: TGTGCCAGCAGGGGGGGGAGGAATTCACCCCTCCACTTT. This sequence encodes CASRGGRNSPLHF. V is TRBV12-3 or TRBV12-4 and J is TRBJ1-6, with D tentatively TRBD1 (5 bases). This CDR3 has 13 residues. Trimming stripped 6 bases from V and 7 bases from J, with 10 bases between.